A selection of T cell receptor beta chains follows, all from one sample in a study of blood T cell repertoires in COVID-19. Libraries were prepared by immunoSEQ multiplex PCR; TCRdb keeps only in-frame clonotypes and omits some of them. This table has approximately 190,000 clones, 75% to 90% appearing once. The specimen sequenced was peripheral blood. The receptor source for this set is a woman in her thirties or forties with acute or convalescent COVID-19. CDR3s leave out the opening cysteine and the closing phenylalanine or tryptophan.

TRBV6-1	ASSGYGTVLNYGYT
TRBV28	ASSLGQLYGYT
TRBV7-9	ASSLGDRGINGYT
TRBV2	ASSDYGQSLPVDTEAF
TRBV7-9	ASSLDVSLNSPLH
TRBV27	ASQDRGHPQETQY
TRBV5-1	ASSLRGDEQF
TRBV7-2	ASSLIGYGYT
TRBV7-2	ASSLDRGQPQH
TRBV6-6	ASKRDGDTEAF
TRBV3-1/TRBV3-2	ASSRGLAGLTYEQY
TRBV28	ASSLTFPGSTGGYT
TRBV28	ASSLWRGSLDNSPLH
TRBV10-1	ASPERRESPEWSYEQY
TRBV6-2/TRBV6-3	ASRPPSAAALYEQY
TRBV5-4	ASTGGAGQETQY
TRBV25-1	ASSVRMDSPGDF
TRBV6-1	ASGSTYEQY
TRBV6-5	ASRGGQPQH
TRBV29-1	SVRRMAQGGDTQY
TRBV7-3	ASSSHQNTGELF
TRBV7-2	ASSLGGGRSNQPQH
TRBV29-1	SVGDRGRDGGYT
TRBV7-9	ASSRQGRNEQF
TRBV19	ASSTINSPLH
TRBV7-2	ASSLLGQLGNQPQH
TRBV7-9	ASSFGYPDTQY
TRBV5-4	ASSPPGGLTEAF
TRBV5-1	ASSYTGTGVSGNTIY
TRBV6-1	ASSDPPYGYT
TRBV7-6	ASSSPFYEQY
TRBV4-1	ASSPLVGQETQY
TRBV3-1/TRBV3-2	ASRKSSSGNTIY
TRBV10-2	ASSDQGPQH
TRBV7-9	ASSLATRRAPTDTQY
TRBV27	ASSFRVPFNDEQF
TRBV28	ASSSTGQGGNEQF
TRBV12-3/TRBV12-4	ASSLGTVNGYT
TRBV15	ATSRFGVADYTDTQY
TRBV10-1	ASGQGETQY